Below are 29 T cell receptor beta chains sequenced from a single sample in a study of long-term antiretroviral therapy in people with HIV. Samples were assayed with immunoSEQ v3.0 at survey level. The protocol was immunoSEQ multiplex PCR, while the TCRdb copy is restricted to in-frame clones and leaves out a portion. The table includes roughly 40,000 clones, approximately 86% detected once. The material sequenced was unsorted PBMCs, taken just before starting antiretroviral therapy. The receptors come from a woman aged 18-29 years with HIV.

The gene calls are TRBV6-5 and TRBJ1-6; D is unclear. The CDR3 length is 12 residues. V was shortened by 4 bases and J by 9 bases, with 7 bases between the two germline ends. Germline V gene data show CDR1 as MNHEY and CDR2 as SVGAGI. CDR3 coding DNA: TGTGCCAGCAGTTTCCCTCTTTCACCCCTCCACTTT. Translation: CASSFPLSPLHF.

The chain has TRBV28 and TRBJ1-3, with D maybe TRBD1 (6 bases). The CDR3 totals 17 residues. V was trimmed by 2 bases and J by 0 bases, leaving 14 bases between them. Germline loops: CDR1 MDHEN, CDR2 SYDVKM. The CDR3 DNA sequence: TGTGCCAGCAGTTTAGTGGGCCGGGACACCTCTGGAAACACCATATATTTT. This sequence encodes CASSLVGRDTSGNTIYF.

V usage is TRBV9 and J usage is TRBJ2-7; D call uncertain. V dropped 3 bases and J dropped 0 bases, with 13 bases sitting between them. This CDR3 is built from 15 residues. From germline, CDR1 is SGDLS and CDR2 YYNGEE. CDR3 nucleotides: TGTGCCAGCAGCGGAACAGACCCATCCTCCTACGAGCAGTACTTC. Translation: CASSGTDPSSYEQYF.

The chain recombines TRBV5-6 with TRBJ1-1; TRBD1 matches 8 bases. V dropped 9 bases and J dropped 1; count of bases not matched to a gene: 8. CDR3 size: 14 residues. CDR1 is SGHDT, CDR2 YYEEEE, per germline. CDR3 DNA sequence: TGTGCCACCAACAGTGGGACAGGGAACACTGAAGCTTTCTTT. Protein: CATNSGTGNTEAFF.

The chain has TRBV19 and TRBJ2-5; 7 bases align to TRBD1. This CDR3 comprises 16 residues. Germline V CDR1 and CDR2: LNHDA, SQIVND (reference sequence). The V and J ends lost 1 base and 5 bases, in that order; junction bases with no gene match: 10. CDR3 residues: CASSIARGQRVETQYF. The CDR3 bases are TGTGCCAGTAGTATAGCAAGGGGACAGAGAGTTGAGACCCAGTACTTC.

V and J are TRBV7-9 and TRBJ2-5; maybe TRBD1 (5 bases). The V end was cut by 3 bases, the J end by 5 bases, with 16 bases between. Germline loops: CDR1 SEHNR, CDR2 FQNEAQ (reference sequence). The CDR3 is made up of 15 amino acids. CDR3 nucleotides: TGTGCCAGCAGCTTGACAGACCCCTCGGTGGAGACCCAGTACTTC. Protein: CASSLTDPSVETQYF.

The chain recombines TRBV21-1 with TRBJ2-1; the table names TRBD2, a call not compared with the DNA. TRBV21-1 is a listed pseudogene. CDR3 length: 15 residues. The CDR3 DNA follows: TGTGCCAGCAGCAAAACAAGCGGGAAGCGCGATGAGCAGTTCTTC. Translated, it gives CASSKTSGKRDEQFF.

DNA of the CDR3: TGCAGTGCTAGACGCAATGGCTACACCTTC. Translated, it gives CSARRNGYTF. The rearrangement uses TRBV20-1 and TRBJ1-2; D uncertain. V dropped 2 bases and J dropped 6 bases, with 4 bases sitting between them. Per the germline V gene, CDR1 is DFQATT and CDR2 is SNEGSKA (reference sequence). This CDR3 has 10 residues.

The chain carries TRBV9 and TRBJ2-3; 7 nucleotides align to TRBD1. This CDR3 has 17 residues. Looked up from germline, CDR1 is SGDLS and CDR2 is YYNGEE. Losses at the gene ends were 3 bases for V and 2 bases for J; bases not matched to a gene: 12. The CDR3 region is CASSDAAGDSNTDTQYF. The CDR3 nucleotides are TGTGCCAGCAGCGACGCTGCTGGGGACAGCAACACAGATACGCAGTATTTT.

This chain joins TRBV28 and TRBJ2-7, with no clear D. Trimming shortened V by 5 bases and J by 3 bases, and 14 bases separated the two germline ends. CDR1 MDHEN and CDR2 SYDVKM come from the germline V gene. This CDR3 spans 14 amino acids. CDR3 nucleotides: TGTGCCAGCAGTCTCTCAAAAGGTCTCTACGAGCAGTACTTC. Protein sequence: CASSLSKGLYEQYF.

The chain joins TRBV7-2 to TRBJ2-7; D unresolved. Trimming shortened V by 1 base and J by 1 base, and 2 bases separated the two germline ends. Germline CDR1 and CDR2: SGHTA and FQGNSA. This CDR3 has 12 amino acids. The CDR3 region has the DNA TGTGCCAGCAGCTTAGTTTCCTACGAGCAGTACTTC. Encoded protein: CASSLVSYEQYF. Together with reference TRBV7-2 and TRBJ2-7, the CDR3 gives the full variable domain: GAGVSQSPSNKVTEKGKDVELRCDPISGHTALYWYRQSLGQGLEFLIYFQGNSAPDKSGLPSDRFSAERTGGSVSTLTIQRTQQEDSAVYLCASSLVSYEQYFGPGTRLTVT.

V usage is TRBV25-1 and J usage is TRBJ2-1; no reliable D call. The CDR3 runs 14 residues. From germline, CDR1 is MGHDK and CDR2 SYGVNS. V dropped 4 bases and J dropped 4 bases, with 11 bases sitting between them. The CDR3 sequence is CASSATSAYNEQFF. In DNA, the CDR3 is TGTGCCAGCAGTGCTACCTCTGCTTACAATGAGCAGTTCTTC.

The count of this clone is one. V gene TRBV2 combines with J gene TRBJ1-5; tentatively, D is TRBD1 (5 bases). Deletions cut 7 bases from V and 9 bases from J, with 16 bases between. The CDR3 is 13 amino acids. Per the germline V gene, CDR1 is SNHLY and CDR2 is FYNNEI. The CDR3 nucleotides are TGTGCCAGCAAGGACGCAGGGTCGGGGCCCCAGCATTTT. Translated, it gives CASKDAGSGPQHF.

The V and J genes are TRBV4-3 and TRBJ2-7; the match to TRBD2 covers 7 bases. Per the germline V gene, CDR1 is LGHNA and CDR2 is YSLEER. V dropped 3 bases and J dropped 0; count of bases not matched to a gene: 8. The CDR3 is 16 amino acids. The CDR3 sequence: CASSHVAGESSYEQYF. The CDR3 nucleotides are TGCGCCAGCAGCCATGTAGCGGGCGAAAGCTCCTACGAGCAGTACTTC.

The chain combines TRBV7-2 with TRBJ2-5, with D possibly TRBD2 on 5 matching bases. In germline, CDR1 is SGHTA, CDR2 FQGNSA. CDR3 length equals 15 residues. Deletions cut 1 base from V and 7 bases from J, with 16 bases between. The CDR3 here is CASSLVTTSGGTQYF. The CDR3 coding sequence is TGTGCCAGCAGCTTAGTGACTACCTCCGGCGGGACCCAGTACTTC.

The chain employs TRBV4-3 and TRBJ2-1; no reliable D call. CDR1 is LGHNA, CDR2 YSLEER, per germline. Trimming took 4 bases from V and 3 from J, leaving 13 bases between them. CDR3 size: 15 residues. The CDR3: CASSPTVKGYNEQFF. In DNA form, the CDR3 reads TGCGCCAGCAGCCCCACAGTAAAGGGCTACAATGAGCAGTTCTTC.

CDR3 coding DNA: TGTGCCAGCAGTCTCCCGACTAGCGGGAGTACTTACGAGCAGTACTTC. Its translation is CASSLPTSGSTYEQYF. The chain joins TRBV5-5 to TRBJ2-7, with TRBD2 matching over 12 bases. Losses at the gene ends were 5 bases for V and 4 bases for J; bases not matched to a gene: 10. Germline CDR1 is SGHKS and CDR2 is YYEKEE (reference sequence). The CDR3 extends over 16 amino acids.

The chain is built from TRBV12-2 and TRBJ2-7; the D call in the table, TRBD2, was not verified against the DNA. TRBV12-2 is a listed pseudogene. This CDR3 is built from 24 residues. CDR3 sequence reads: CASRLERTEGSGYGSRVSLCEQYF. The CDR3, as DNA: TGTGCAAGTCGCTTAGAGAGGACGGAGGGGAGCGGGTACGGCTCTCGAGTGTCTCTTTGCGAGCAGTACTTC.

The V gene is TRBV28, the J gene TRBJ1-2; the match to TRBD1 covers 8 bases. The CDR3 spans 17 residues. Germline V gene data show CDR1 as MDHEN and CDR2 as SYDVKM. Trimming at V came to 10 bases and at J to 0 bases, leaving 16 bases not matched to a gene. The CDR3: CAKPSRQGKLANYGYTF. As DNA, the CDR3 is TGTGCCAAGCCAAGCAGACAGGGGAAGTTAGCTAACTATGGCTACACCTTC.

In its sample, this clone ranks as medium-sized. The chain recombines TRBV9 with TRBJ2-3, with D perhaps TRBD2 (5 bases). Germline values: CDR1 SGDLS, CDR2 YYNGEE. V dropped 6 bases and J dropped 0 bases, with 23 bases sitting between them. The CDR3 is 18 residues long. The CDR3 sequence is CASNIPSGGSTSTDTQYF. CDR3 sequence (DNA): TGTGCCAGCAATATCCCATCTGGCGGGTCTACTAGCACAGATACGCAGTATTTT.

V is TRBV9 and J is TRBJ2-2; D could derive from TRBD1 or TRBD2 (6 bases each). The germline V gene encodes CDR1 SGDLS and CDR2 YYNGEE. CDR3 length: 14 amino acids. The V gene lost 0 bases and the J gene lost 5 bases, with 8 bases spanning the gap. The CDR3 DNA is TGTGCCAGCAGCGTAGGGGGGGCGACCGGGGAGCTGTTTTTT. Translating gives CASSVGGATGELFF.

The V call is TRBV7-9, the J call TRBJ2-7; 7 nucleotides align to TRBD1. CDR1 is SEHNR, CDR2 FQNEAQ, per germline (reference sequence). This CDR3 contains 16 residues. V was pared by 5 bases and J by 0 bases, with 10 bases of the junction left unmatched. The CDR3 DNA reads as TGTGCCAGCAGCACCGCCGGGGCAGGGGGCTCCTACGAGCAGTACTTC. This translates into CASSTAGAGGSYEQYF.

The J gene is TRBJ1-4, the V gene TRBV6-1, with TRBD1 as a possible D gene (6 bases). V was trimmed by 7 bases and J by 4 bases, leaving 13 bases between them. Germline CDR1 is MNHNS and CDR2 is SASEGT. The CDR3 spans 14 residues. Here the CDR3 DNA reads TGTGCCAGCAATACGGACAGCTATAATGAAAAACTGTTTTTT. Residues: CASNTDSYNEKLFF.

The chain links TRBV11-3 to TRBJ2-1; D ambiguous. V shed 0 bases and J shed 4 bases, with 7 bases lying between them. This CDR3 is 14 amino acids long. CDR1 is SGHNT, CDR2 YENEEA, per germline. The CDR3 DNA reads TGTGCCAGCAGCTTAGATGTGAGTTACAATGAGCAGTTCTTC. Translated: CASSLDVSYNEQFF.

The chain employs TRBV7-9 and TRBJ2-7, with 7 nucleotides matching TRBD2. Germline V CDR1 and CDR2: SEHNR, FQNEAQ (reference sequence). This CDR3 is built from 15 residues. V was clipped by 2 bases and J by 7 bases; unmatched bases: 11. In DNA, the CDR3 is TGTGCCAGCAGCTTAAGCGGGATAACGGCCTCAGAGCAGTACTTC. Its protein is CASSLSGITASEQYF.

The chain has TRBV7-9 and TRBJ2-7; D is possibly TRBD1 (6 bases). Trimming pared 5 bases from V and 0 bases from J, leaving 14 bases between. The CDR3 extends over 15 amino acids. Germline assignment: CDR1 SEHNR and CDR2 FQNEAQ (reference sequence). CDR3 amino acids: CASSPERGGSYEQYF. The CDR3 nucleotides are TGTGCCAGCAGCCCAGAGAGAGGGGGCTCCTACGAGCAGTACTTC.

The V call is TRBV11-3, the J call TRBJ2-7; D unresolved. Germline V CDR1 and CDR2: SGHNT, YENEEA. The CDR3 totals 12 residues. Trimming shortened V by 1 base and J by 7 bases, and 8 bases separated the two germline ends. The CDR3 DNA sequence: TGTGCCAGCAGCTTAGTCCCCGGGGAGCAGTACTTC. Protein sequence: CASSLVPGEQYF.

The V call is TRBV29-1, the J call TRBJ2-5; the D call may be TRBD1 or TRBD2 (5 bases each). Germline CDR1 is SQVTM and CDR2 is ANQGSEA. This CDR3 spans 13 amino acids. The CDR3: CNRRGSDRETQYF. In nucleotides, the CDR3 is TGCAACCGACGGGGCAGTGATCGGGAGACCCAGTACTTC.

As DNA, the CDR3 is TGTGCCAGCAGCTTGGCACCGGGGATGGGTGGCTACACCTTC. The encoded protein is CASSLAPGMGGYTF. V and J are TRBV5-6 and TRBJ1-2; no clear D gene. Between the trimmed V and J ends, which lost 0 bases and 7 bases, there was a span of 13 bases. From germline, CDR1 is SGHDT and CDR2 YYEEEE. The CDR3 sequence is 14 residues long.